This is a list of T cell receptor beta chains from one sample in a study of shared clonotypes between healthy human individuals. Generated by immunoSEQ multiplex PCR, the TCRdb table keeps only in-frame clones and is missing some. The sample records approximately 1.4 million clones, roughly 98% being singletons. The sequenced material came from naive CD4+ T cells sorted from blood. Receptors originate from a man aged 30 to 45 in good health. Each CDR3 is given with its conserved first and last residue. Only part of the rows carry a size: once, few, many, or a class if the clone is expanded.

V,size,CDR3
TRBV7-2,.,CASSLDLNTEAFF
TRBV5-6,.,CASSFYWDRGHWGYTF
TRBV19,.,CASNFANTQYF
TRBV5-4,.,CASSLASDGDYGYTF
TRBV19,.,CASSRDGQETQYF
TRBV23-1,.,CASSQVLQGETQYF
TRBV5-5,.,CASSLGPLASDTQYF
TRBV28,.,CASEKRGHYGYTF
TRBV11-2,.,CASSLYKEETQYF
TRBV6-6,.,CASSTRDRGSTEAFF
TRBV10-1,few,CASSEQLNTEAFF
TRBV19,once,CASSTGEVGEKLFF
TRBV19,.,CASTGEGNQPQHF
TRBV7-9,.,CASSSDRSSTDTQYF
TRBV10-3,.,CAINPSGLYEQYF
TRBV7-2,.,CASSLGPRPEGGNTIYF
TRBV5-1,.,CASSLPQGANGYTF
TRBV5-1,.,CASSSSPTRSYNEQFF
TRBV11-2,.,CASSLGTPLEQYF
TRBV7-9,.,CASSLGTGGFDEKLFF
TRBV18,.,CASSPYSGSKETQYF
TRBV28,once,CASRLGGYGYTF
TRBV28,.,CASSLSILDASRRYNEQFF
TRBV5-1,.,CASSFGSGYNEQFF
TRBV7-8,.,CASSLGQYYEQYF
TRBV18,.,CASSPLFPGQGDSFYGYTF
TRBV7-2,once,CASSFSSGRAYNEQFF
TRBV20-1,.,CSASRGYEQYF
TRBV5-1,.,CASSLAGGGDEKLFF
TRBV5-4,.,CASSRGQVNSYEQYF
TRBV7-7,.,CASSLRARGLFGNQPQHF
TRBV5-1,.,CASRPGLAGIGAYEQYF
TRBV7-6,.,CASSRRTSGRARSTDTQYF
TRBV19,.,CASRRTGGMQPQHF
TRBV5-1,.,CASSLGPVEETQYF
TRBV6-1,.,CASTREATSGNTIYF
TRBV2,.,CASSVTPGHLNEKLFF
TRBV7-9,.,CASSAPGTSAYGYTF
TRBV6-5,.,CASSRQGLETQYF
TRBV15,.,CATSRWSGINNEQFF
TRBV4-3,.,CASSQDLPLRDYEQYF
TRBV6-5,.,CASSYPDRDHQYF
TRBV4-2,.,CASSQEVPPGRVKLFF
TRBV9,.,CASSVSSGRTYQETQYF
TRBV5-1,.,CASSLSPGTGSGLVGYTF
TRBV6-4,.,CASSPSGSRAGELFF
TRBV5-1,.,CASSLAGSTFAETQYF
TRBV19,.,CASSISGFQETQYF
TRBV10-3,.,CAISEDRNYGYTF